Shown below are 25 T cell receptor beta chains from a single sample sequenced in a study of blood T cell repertoires in COVID-19. Using immunoSEQ multiplex PCR, the repertoire was profiled, and TCRdb retains in-frame clones only, with some absent. This table holds about 100,000 clones, roughly 80% found once. Sequenced sample: peripheral blood. The receptors shown here come from a man between 70 and 80 years old with active or convalescent COVID-19.

V gene TRBV18 combines with J gene TRBJ1-1; TRBD1 matches at 9 bases. This CDR3 is 17 amino acids long. Germline V gene data show CDR1 as KGHSH and CDR2 as LQKENI. The V segment lost 6 bases and the J segment 0 bases; nucleotides outside the gene matches: 11. The CDR3 region is CASSPLGTGKMNTEAFF. The CDR3 DNA is TGTGCCAGCTCCCCGCTCGGGACAGGGAAGATGAACACTGAAGCTTTCTTT.

The rearrangement uses TRBV13 and TRBJ2-1; 9 bases line up with TRBD1. V trimming: 3 bases; J trimming: 4 bases; junction bases outside the gene matches: 4. This CDR3 is 15 amino acids long. Germline values: CDR1 PRHDT, CDR2 FYEKMQ (reference sequence). The CDR3 DNA reads as TGTGCCAGCAGCTTGCTGACAGGGGGTTACAATGAGCAGTTCTTC. It is translated as CASSLLTGGYNEQFF.

This chain links TRBV28 with TRBJ1-2; TRBD1 matches at 10 bases. V trimming: 5 bases; J trimming: 3 bases; junction bases outside the gene matches: 6. Germline lookup yields CDR1 MDHEN and CDR2 SYDVKM. This CDR3 contains 15 residues. The CDR3 region is CASSRRTGGDYGYTF. The CDR3 bases are TGTGCCAGCAGTCGCAGGACAGGGGGGGACTATGGCTACACCTTC.

This rearrangement joins TRBV9 to TRBJ2-1; 10 bases agree with TRBD2. From germline, CDR1 is SGDLS and CDR2 YYNGEE. The CDR3 consists of 17 residues. Trimming cost V 7 bases and J 6 bases; bases outside gene matches: 16. CDR3 in amino acids: CASSSGSLAGGPNEQFF. CDR3 coding DNA: TGTGCCAGCTCCTCTGGATCTTTAGCGGGGGGACCCAATGAGCAGTTCTTC.

This sequence joins TRBV4-3 and TRBJ2-2, with a tentative D call TRBD1 (6 bases). Between the trimmed V and J ends, which lost 0 bases and 5 bases, there was a span of 19 bases. The CDR3 totals 18 residues. CDR1 is LGHNA, CDR2 YSLEER, per germline. DNA of the CDR3: TGCGCCAGCAGCCAAGAGAGACAGGTCCTGACCTTAACCGGGGAGCTGTTTTTT. It yields the protein CASSQERQVLTLTGELFF.

The table lists this clone with a few counts. This sequence joins TRBV13 and TRBJ2-3, with 11 bases fitting TRBD2. The germline V gene encodes CDR1 PRHDT and CDR2 FYEKMQ (reference sequence). CDR3 length equals 16 residues. V lost 5 bases, J lost 2 bases, and 6 bases stayed unmatched. The CDR3 reads CASSLIAGGYTDTQYF. The CDR3 DNA sequence: TGTGCCAGCAGCCTGATAGCGGGGGGGTACACAGATACGCAGTATTTT.

CDR3 DNA: TGTGCCAGCAGCTTAGTAAGCGGGCGGGAATACGAGCAGTACTTC. Translating it yields CASSLVSGREYEQYF. The J gene is TRBJ2-7, the V gene TRBV7-2; perhaps TRBD2 as D (6 bases). Per the germline V gene, CDR1 is SGHTA and CDR2 is FQGNSA. The CDR3 covers 15 residues. V was clipped by 1 base and J by 4 bases, with 14 bases between them.

The rearrangement joins TRBV7-2 to TRBJ2-7; 11 bases agree with TRBD1. Germline V gives CDR1 SGHTA, CDR2 FQGNSA. The CDR3 length is 15 residues. J gave up 1 base and V 5 bases, and 4 bases lay outside the gene matches. The CDR3 DNA is TGTGCCAGCAGCCAGGGGACAGGGGGGTCCTACGAGCAGTACTTC. Encoded protein: CASSQGTGGSYEQYF.

J is TRBJ2-7 and V is TRBV24-1; 7 bases are a match to TRBD2. The CDR3 totals 14 residues. Trimming cost V 3 bases and J 2 bases; bases outside gene matches: 3. CDR1 is KGHDR, CDR2 SFDVKD, per germline. This chain's CDR3 is CATSDRSGAYEQYF. CDR3 in DNA: TGTGCCACCAGTGATCGAAGCGGGGCCTACGAGCAGTACTTC.

The chain combines TRBV4-2 with TRBJ2-6; 9 positions match TRBD1. V lost 0 bases, J lost 0 bases, and 9 bases stayed unmatched. The CDR3 is 20 amino acids. Germline V gene data show CDR1 as LGHNA and CDR2 as YNFKEQ. CDR3 bases: TGTGCCAGCAGCCAAGAATGGATAGTACAGGGGGCCTCTGGGGCCAACGTCCTGACTTTC. As protein: CASSQEWIVQGASGANVLTF.

The chain couples TRBV6-2 or TRBV6-3 to TRBJ2-7, with a weak D call TRBD2 (6 bases). V lost 2 bases, J lost 1 base, and 27 bases lay in between. From germline, CDR1 is MNHEY and CDR2 SVGEGT. The CDR3 totals 20 residues. The CDR3 sequence: CASSYGFRRDETPLSYEQYF. The CDR3 DNA is TGTGCCAGCAGTTACGGTTTTCGGCGGGATGAGACTCCACTATCCTACGAGCAGTACTTC.

This clone was observed once. The V and J genes are TRBV24-1 and TRBJ2-3; 7 nucleotides agree with TRBD2. Looked up from germline, CDR1 is KGHDR and CDR2 is SFDVKD. The CDR3 loop spans 14 amino acids. The trim removed 9 bases at V and 0 bases at J, leaving 5 bases unmatched. The CDR3, as DNA: TGTGCCACCGGGGGGGGAACTAGCACAGATACGCAGTATTTT. Protein sequence: CATGGGTSTDTQYF.

The table lists this clone with a count of one. The CDR3, as DNA: TGTGCCAGCAGTTACTCAGGCGGGGGGGCCGCAGATACGCAGTATTTT. It is translated as CASSYSGGGAADTQYF. This chain connects TRBV6-5 to TRBJ2-3; 9 bases fit TRBD2. CDR1 and CDR2 (germline): MNHEY, SVGAGI. V shed 0 bases, J shed 4 bases, and the junction held 5 bases outside the gene matches. CDR3 length: 16 residues.

The chain couples TRBV5-1 to TRBJ2-3; D might be TRBD1 (5 bases). CDR1 SGHRS and CDR2 YFSETQ come from the germline V gene. The V gene lost 4 bases and the J gene lost 0 bases, with 9 bases spanning the gap. This CDR3 has 14 amino acids. The CDR3 nucleotides read TGCGCCAGCAGCCCAGGGCAGAGCACAGATACGCAGTATTTT. This sequence encodes CASSPGQSTDTQYF.

The chain uses TRBV4-2 and TRBJ2-5; 15 nucleotides agree with TRBD2. V trimming: 4 bases; J trimming: 0 bases; junction bases outside the gene matches: 12. The germline CDR1 and CDR2 sequences are LGHNA and YNFKEQ. The CDR3 runs 20 residues. The CDR3 protein is CASSPSGLAGGLVYQETQYF. In nucleotides, the CDR3 is TGTGCCAGCAGCCCCAGTGGACTAGCGGGGGGGCTGGTTTACCAAGAGACCCAGTACTTC.

This sequence joins TRBV5-6 and TRBJ2-2; the match to TRBD2 covers 10 bases. CDR3 length equals 16 residues. From germline, CDR1 is SGHDT and CDR2 YYEEEE. J was trimmed by 6 bases and V by 4 bases; bases with no gene match: 9. The CDR3: CASSHPSGRAPGELFF. The CDR3 bases are TGTGCCAGCAGCCATCCCAGCGGGAGGGCTCCCGGGGAGCTGTTTTTT.

V and J are TRBV6-1 and TRBJ2-5, with D hard to call. V lost 1 base and J lost 4, with 7 bases in between. CDR1 is MNHNS, CDR2 SASEGT, per germline. This CDR3 contains 13 residues. As DNA, the CDR3 is TGTGCCAGCAGTGAAGAGTTCGGAGAGACCCAGTACTTC. Amino acid sequence: CASSEEFGETQYF.

J is TRBJ2-1 and V is TRBV6-1; 8 bases are shared with TRBD2. Losses at the gene ends were 1 base for V and 6 bases for J; bases not matched to a gene: 8. Germline CDR1 and CDR2: MNHNS and SASEGT. The CDR3 sequence is 16 residues long. CDR3 nucleotide sequence: TGTGCCAGCAGTGAAGGACAGCGGGAGCGGGCCAATGAGCAGTTCTTC. This encodes CASSEGQRERANEQFF.

The chain uses TRBV29-1 and TRBJ2-1; TRBD2 matches at 8 bases. After removal of 7 bases from V and 8 bases from J, the junction contained 1 base not matched to a gene. The CDR3 consists of 10 residues. Germline CDR1 reads SQVTM; CDR2 reads ANQGSEA. CDR3 in DNA: TGCAGCGCCGGGGGGGATGAGCAGTTCTTC. This gives the protein CSAGGDEQFF.

This chain connects TRBV18 to TRBJ2-1; no reliable D call. Germline loops: CDR1 KGHSH, CDR2 LQKENI. The germline V and J ends were trimmed by 6 bases and 0 bases, with 9 bases remaining between them. The CDR3 is made up of 14 amino acids. CDR3 coding DNA: TGTGCCAGCTCCCTTGGGCGCTCCTACAATGAGCAGTTCTTC. Translating it yields CASSLGRSYNEQFF.

The chain employs TRBV6-5 and TRBJ1-2; no reliable D call. The V end lost 0 bases, the J end lost 2 bases, and 7 bases lay between the germline ends. The germline CDR1 and CDR2 sequences are MNHEY and SVGAGI. CDR3 size: 14 residues. The CDR3 DNA reads TGTGCCAGCAGTTACTCGACATCCAACTATGGCTACACCTTC. Encoded protein: CASSYSTSNYGYTF.

This rearrangement joins TRBV24-1 to TRBJ2-5, with unresolved D. With 4 bases removed from V and 5 bases from J, the gap between germline ends came to 10 bases. This CDR3 is 13 amino acids long. CDR1 is KGHDR and CDR2 is SFDVKD in the germline V gene. CDR3 amino acids: CATSDPRVETQYF. The CDR3 DNA reads TGTGCCACCAGTGACCCACGCGTGGAGACCCAGTACTTC.

The V and J genes are TRBV6-4 and TRBJ2-7; D is unclear. CDR3 size: 13 residues. With 2 bases removed from V and 2 bases from J, the gap between germline ends came to 7 bases. CDR1 MRHNA and CDR2 SNTAGT come from the germline V gene. CDR3 in amino acids: CASSDPVPYEQYF. Written as DNA, the CDR3 is TGTGCCAGCAGTGACCCGGTCCCCTACGAGCAGTACTTC.

This clone was detected only a few times. V is TRBV19 and J is TRBJ1-1; 9 positions agree with TRBD1. Trimming removed 6 bases from V and 0 bases from J; junction bases left unmatched: 11. The CDR3 sequence is 17 residues long. Germline assignment: CDR1 LNHDA and CDR2 SQIVND (reference sequence). The chain's CDR3 is CASRTRGTGLMNTEAFF. The CDR3 DNA follows: TGTGCCAGTAGGACCCGCGGGACAGGGCTTATGAACACTGAAGCTTTCTTT.

In nucleotides, the CDR3 is TGTGCCAGCAGTGGCCCCCCGACAGGGGGGAGCACTGAAGCTTTCTTT. This sequence encodes CASSGPPTGGSTEAFF. This chain links TRBV6-1 with TRBJ1-1, with 9 nucleotides matching TRBD1. Trimming at V came to 4 bases and at J to 4 bases, leaving 10 bases not matched to a gene. The CDR3 sequence is 16 residues long. Germline V CDR1 and CDR2: MNHNS, SASEGT.